The 10 T cell receptor beta chains reported below all come from one sample, sequenced in a study of T cells in Graves' hyperthyroidism and ophthalmopathy. Amplified regions were TCR beta CDR3 sequences from RNA transcripts. HTBI primers were used for first-round RT-PCR of the TCR CDR3. TCRdb recomputed calls from the multiplex PCR reads with MiXCR, one row per CDR3 protein. The sample has hundreds of thousands of distinct CDR3 sequences; roughly 14% are singletons. The sequenced material came from blood. The receptors come from a woman between 40 and 50 years old with Graves' ophthalmopathy.

This clonotype was seen repeatedly, ten times or more. V and J are TRBV20-1 and TRBJ2-7; 11 bases match TRBD1. The V gene's germline CDR1 is DFQATT and CDR2 SNEGSKA (reference sequence). V was clipped by 7 bases and J by 4 bases; unmatched bases: 9. This CDR3 has 14 amino acids. The CDR3 bases are TGCAGTGGGAAAAGGACAGGGGGCCGGTACGAGCAGTACTTC. This codes for CSGKRTGGRYEQYF.

In this sample, this clonotype turned up many times. The J gene is TRBJ1-2, the V gene TRBV28; 9 nucleotides align to TRBD1. V shed 7 bases and J 3 bases; nucleotides not matched to a gene: 6. This CDR3 has 14 amino acids. Germline values: CDR1 MDHEN, CDR2 SYDVKM. The CDR3 bases are TGTGCCAGCACCCTCGGACAGGGGTACTATGGCTACACCTTC. Its protein is CASTLGQGYYGYTF.

This clonotype was recorded a few times. The V and J genes are TRBV20-1 and TRBJ2-3; TRBD1 matches 7 bases. The junction had 11 bases not matched to a gene; V was cut back by 5 bases and J by 6 bases. The germline gives CDR1 DFQATT, CDR2 SNEGSKA (reference sequence). CDR3 length: 14 residues. The CDR3 nucleotides are TGCAGTGCTGGGGTTGAGGGGGCGAGGGATACGCAGTATTTT. Protein: CSAGVEGARDTQYF.

This clonotype has a count of ten or more. This chain links TRBV28 with TRBJ2-7; 10 bases match TRBD2. V was pared by 2 bases and J by 6 bases, with 4 bases of the junction left unmatched. Germline V gives CDR1 MDHEN, CDR2 SYDVKM. The CDR3 covers 14 residues. In DNA form, the CDR3 reads TGTGCCAGCAGTTTAGGTCTAGCGGGAGTCGAGCAGTACTTC. The encoded protein is CASSLGLAGVEQYF.

This clonotype was counted many times. The chain couples TRBV11-2 to TRBJ1-2, with D maybe TRBD1 (6 bases). With 0 bases removed from V and 6 bases from J, the gap between germline ends came to 14 bases. The CDR3 covers 15 residues. The germline CDR1 and CDR2 sequences are SGHAT and FQNNGV. CDR3 coding DNA: TGTGCCAGCAGCTTAGAGGTCGCAGGGGTAGATGGCTACACCTTC. Amino acids: CASSLEVAGVDGYTF.

The table lists this clonotype with many counts. The CDR3 spells CASSLTSASSYEQYF. As DNA, the CDR3 is TGTGCCAGCAGTTTAACTAGCGCGAGCTCCTACGAGCAGTACTTC. The chain joins TRBV12-3 or TRBV12-4 to TRBJ2-7, with 7 bases that match TRBD2. The CDR3 extends over 15 amino acids. After removal of 2 bases from V and 0 bases from J, the junction contained 4 bases not matched to a gene.

The chain couples TRBV29-1 to TRBJ1-3, with unresolved D. The ends were cut back, 4 bases at V and 0 bases at J, with 10 bases in the middle. CDR1 SQVTM and CDR2 ANQGSEA come from the germline V gene. The CDR3 has 14 residues. Here the CDR3 DNA reads TGCAGCGTTGGGTTGACTCTCTCTGGAAACACCATATATTTT. It codes for CSVGLTLSGNTIYF.

Comments on this clonotype: A much larger clone differs from this one at a single base, so this may be a read error. The CDR3, as DNA: TGTGCCAGCAAACTAGCGGGAGGGTCTAAGCAAGAGACCCAGTACTTC. Translation: CASKLAGGSKQETQYF. The J gene is TRBJ2-5, the V gene TRBV7-8; 13 bases align to TRBD2. This CDR3 comprises 16 residues. V dropped 7 bases and J dropped 2; count of bases not matched to a gene: 7. Germline V gene lookup returns CDR1 SGHVS and CDR2 FQNEAQ.

This clonotype was counted at least ten times. This chain joins TRBV28 and TRBJ2-7; 16 positions match TRBD2. The CDR3 runs to 17 residues. Germline V gives CDR1 MDHEN, CDR2 SYDVKM. With V trimmed by 6 bases and J by 6 bases, 11 bases remained unmatched. The CDR3 DNA is TGTGCCAGCAGCCAACCGGGACTAGCGGGAGGGCCGTCCGAGCAGTACTTC. The encoded protein is CASSQPGLAGGPSEQYF.

This chain links TRBV12-3 or TRBV12-4 with TRBJ1-3, with a weak D call TRBD1 (6 bases). Trimming took 7 bases from V and 1 from J, leaving 11 bases between them. The CDR3 contains 14 residues. CDR3 protein: CASTLTGSGNTIYF. The CDR3 nucleotides read TGTGCCAGCACCCTAACAGGGTCTGGAAACACCATATATTTT.